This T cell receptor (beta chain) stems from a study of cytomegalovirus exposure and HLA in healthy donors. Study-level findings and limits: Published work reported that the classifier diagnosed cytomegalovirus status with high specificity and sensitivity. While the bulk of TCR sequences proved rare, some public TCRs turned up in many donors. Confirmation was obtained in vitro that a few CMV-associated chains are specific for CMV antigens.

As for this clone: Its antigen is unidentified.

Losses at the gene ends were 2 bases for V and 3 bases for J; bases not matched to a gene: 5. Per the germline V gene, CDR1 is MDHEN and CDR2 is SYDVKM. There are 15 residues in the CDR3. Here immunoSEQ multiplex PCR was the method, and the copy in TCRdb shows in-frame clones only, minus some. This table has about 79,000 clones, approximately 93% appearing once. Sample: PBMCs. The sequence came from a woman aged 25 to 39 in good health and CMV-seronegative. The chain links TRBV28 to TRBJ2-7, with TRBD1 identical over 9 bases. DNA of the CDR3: TGTGCCAGCAGTTTACGCGGGACAGGGAACTACGAGCAGTACTTC. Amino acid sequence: CASSLRGTGNYEQYF. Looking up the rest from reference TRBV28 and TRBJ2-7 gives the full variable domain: DVKVTQSSRYLVKRTGEKVFLECVQDMDHENMFWYRQDPGLGLRLIYFSYDVKMKEKGDIPEGYSVSREKKERFSLILESASTNQTSMYLCASSLRGTGNYEQYFGPGTRLTVT.